The 17 T cell receptor beta chains in this list originate from one sample, sequenced in a study of blood T cell repertoires in COVID-19. The protocol was immunoSEQ multiplex PCR, while the TCRdb copy is restricted to in-frame clones and leaves out a portion. The sample lists 140,000 to 150,000 clones, approximately 80% occurring once. The sample was peripheral blood. These receptors were collected from a man aged 65 to 79 who had recovered from COVID-19.

The chain carries TRBV7-2 and TRBJ2-7; TRBD2 matches 14 bases. Trimming took 5 bases from V and 6 from J; bases not matched to a gene: 6. This CDR3 is built from 15 residues. Germline assignment: CDR1 SGHTA and CDR2 FQGNSA. This CDR3 reads CASSPGLAGGSEQYF. For the CDR3, the DNA is TGTGCCAGCAGCCCAGGACTAGCGGGAGGAAGCGAGCAGTACTTC.

Details on this clone: At one of its ends the junction is not consistent with the germline gene, which may arise from a read error. The chain carries TRBV27 and TRBJ2-1; 9 bases line up with TRBD1. Germline values: CDR1 MNHEY, CDR2 SMNVEV (reference sequence). The CDR3 sequence is 14 residues long. CDR3 DNA sequence: TGTGCCACCAGTCAGGGACAGGGTTACAATGAGCAGTTCTTC. Residues: CATSQGQGYNEQFF.

The chain carries TRBV11-2 and TRBJ2-1; 8 nucleotides align to TRBD2. Unmatched junction bases numbered 9, after V lost 5 bases and J lost 9 bases. The CDR3 has 14 amino acids. Germline-derived CDR1 and CDR2 are SGHAT and FQNNGV. DNA of the CDR3: TGTGCCAGCAGCCGCGGGGGACTAGAAAGTGAGCAGTTCTTC. Its translation is CASSRGGLESEQFF.

The CDR3 coding sequence is TGTGCCAGCAGTTTAAAGCGGGAGGGTCCCTACGAGCAGTACTTC. Encoded protein: CASSLKREGPYEQYF. J is TRBJ2-7 and V is TRBV27; 10 bases align to TRBD2. In germline, CDR1 is MNHEY, CDR2 SMNVEV (reference sequence). With 2 bases clipped from V and 2 bases from J, the junction kept 3 bases outside the gene matches. The CDR3 is made up of 15 amino acids.

V and J are TRBV10-1 and TRBJ2-1, with 7 bases that match TRBD2. The CDR3 covers 15 residues. V shed 2 bases, J shed 2 bases, and the junction held 3 bases outside the gene matches. Germline V CDR1 and CDR2: WNHNN, SYGVQD (reference sequence). The CDR3 sequence: CASSEASGAYNEQFF. CDR3 bases: TGCGCCAGCAGTGAGGCAAGCGGGGCCTACAATGAGCAGTTCTTC.

This clone occurred once. The rearrangement joins TRBV3-1 (or the pseudogene TRBV3-2) to TRBJ2-3, with TRBD2 as a possible D gene (5 bases). The germline V and J ends were trimmed by 7 bases and 2 bases, with 16 bases remaining between them. This CDR3 spans 15 amino acids. Germline V gene sequence: CDR1 LGHDT, CDR2 YNNKEL (reference sequence). The CDR3, as DNA: TGTGCCAGCACCTCTGGGCTAGCCCCCACAGATACGCAGTATTTT. Its protein product is CASTSGLAPTDTQYF.

This chain uses TRBV10-3 with TRBJ2-4; TRBD1 agrees at 9 bases. The CDR3 contains 21 residues. V shed 0 bases and J 1 base; nucleotides not matched to a gene: 16. The germline gives CDR1 ENHRY, CDR2 SYGVKD. CDR3 amino acids: CAISESRWDRVWFGAKNIQYF. The DNA of the CDR3 is TGTGCCATCAGTGAGTCACGGTGGGACAGGGTTTGGTTCGGGGCCAAAAACATTCAGTACTTC.

The chain has TRBV4-1 and TRBJ2-7; 11 nucleotides align to TRBD2. CDR1 is MGHRA and CDR2 is YSYEKL in the germline V gene. There are 14 residues in the CDR3. The V segment lost 4 bases and the J segment 7 bases; nucleotides outside the gene matches: 6. Here the CDR3 DNA reads TGCGCCAGCAGCCCTGTTAGCGGGAGGGGTGAGCAGTACTTC. Its translation is CASSPVSGRGEQYF.

The chain recombines TRBV6-5 with TRBJ2-7; 7 positions match TRBD2. V dropped 4 bases and J dropped 1; count of bases not matched to a gene: 4. The CDR3 runs to 14 residues. Germline loops: CDR1 MNHEY, CDR2 SVGAGI. CDR3 coding DNA: TGTGCCAGCAGTTCCGGGACTACGTCCTACGAGCAGTACTTC. Amino acid sequence: CASSSGTTSYEQYF.

As to this clone: Distinct nucleotide sequences in the sample also encode this CDR3. The J gene is TRBJ2-3, the V gene TRBV5-1; D is perhaps TRBD2 (5 bases). CDR3 length equals 12 residues. Trimming took 1 base from V and 6 from J, leaving 6 bases between them. Germline V lookup: CDR1 SGHRS, CDR2 YFSETQ. The CDR3 nucleotides are TGCGCCAGCAGCTTGCCGGGGGATACGCAGTATTTT. Encoded protein: CASSLPGDTQYF.

The chain combines TRBV19 with TRBJ2-7; 9 bases are shared with TRBD1. This CDR3 has 15 amino acids. Germline loops: CDR1 LNHDA, CDR2 SQIVND (reference sequence). Trimming removed 3 bases from V and 5 bases from J; junction bases left unmatched: 8. This CDR3 is CASSILTGGIDEQYF. CDR3 in DNA: TGTGCCAGTAGTATTTTAACAGGGGGCATCGACGAGCAGTACTTC. Variable domain in full (rest from reference TRBV19 and TRBJ2-7): DGGITQSPKYLFRKEGQNVTLSCEQNLNHDAMYWYRQDPGQGLRLIYYSQIVNDFQKGDIAEGYSVSREKKESFPLTVTSAQKNPTAFYLCASSILTGGIDEQYFGPGTRLTVT.

The rearrangement uses TRBV5-1 and TRBJ1-2; 7 nucleotides agree with TRBD1. The CDR3 is 14 residues long. Germline V CDR1 and CDR2: SGHRS, YFSETQ. After removal of 2 bases from V and 6 bases from J, the junction contained 7 bases not matched to a gene. The CDR3 here is CASSLGPQGHGYTF. The CDR3 DNA reads as TGCGCCAGCAGCTTAGGGCCACAGGGGCATGGCTACACCTTC.

This chain links TRBV7-3 with TRBJ2-5, with D possibly being TRBD2 (6 bases). This CDR3 spans 15 amino acids. V lost 4 bases and J 4 bases, leaving 16 bases between the germline ends. Germline V gene sequence: CDR1 SGHTA, CDR2 FQGTGA. The CDR3 region has the DNA TGTGCCAGCAGCTACTCAGGACGGGGGATAGAGACCCAGTACTTC. This encodes CASSYSGRGIETQYF. The full variable domain, in which reference TRBV7-3 and TRBJ2-5 provide the parts outside the CDR3, is GAGVSQTPSNKVTEKGKYVELRCDPISGHTALYWYRQSLGQGPEFLIYFQGTGAADDSGLPNDRFFAVRPEGSVSTLKIQRTERGDSAVYLCASSYSGRGIETQYFGPGTRLLVL.

This clone was recorded only once. The rearrangement links TRBV6-1 to TRBJ2-3, with D tentatively TRBD1 (6 bases). Between the trimmed V and J ends, which lost 2 bases and 2 bases, there was a span of 11 bases. CDR3 length: 15 amino acids. Germline values: CDR1 MNHNS, CDR2 SASEGT. The CDR3 nucleotides are TGTGCCAGCAGTGAAATTGGGGACACCACAGATACGCAGTATTTT. This codes for CASSEIGDTTDTQYF.

This clone is a singleton in its sample. The chain combines TRBV4-1 with TRBJ2-5; TRBD2 might be the D (5 bases). The V and J ends lost 4 bases and 3 bases respectively, with 9 bases between them. Germline V CDR1 and CDR2: MGHRA, YSYEKL. The CDR3 covers 13 residues. DNA of the CDR3: TGCGCCAGCAGCCTAGACGGGGAAGAGACCCAGTACTTC. Protein sequence: CASSLDGEETQYF.

V gene TRBV21-1 combines with J gene TRBJ2-7; whether TRBD1, the table's D call, matches the DNA was not checked. TRBV21-1 constitutes a pseudogene. The CDR3 runs 13 residues. The CDR3 DNA is TGTGCCAGCAGCACAGGGGCTTCCTACGAGCAGTACTTC. Protein: CASSTGASYEQYF.

This chain links TRBV12-3 or TRBV12-4 with TRBJ2-7; D might be TRBD1 (6 bases). This CDR3 spans 12 amino acids. V was cut by 2 bases and J by 8 bases, with 10 bases left in between. The CDR3 spells CASSLKGGQQYF. Written as DNA, the CDR3 is TGTGCCAGCAGTTTAAAAGGGGGACAGCAGTACTTC.